The next 17 T cell receptor beta chains were all read from a single sample in a study of naive and memory T cell subsets. The beta constant-region primer was an equimolar mix of two oligonucleotides covering TRBC1 and TRBC2. One entry per CDR3 protein, called by TCRdb with MiXCR from the UMI-ligation and nested PCR reads. The repertoire holds tens of thousands of distinct CDR3 sequences, with approximately 14% as singletons. Material for sequencing was central memory CD4+ T cells from blood. These receptors came from a human donor in good health.

The sample holds a few counts of this clonotype. The rearrangement joins TRBV5-1 to TRBJ1-2; 7 nucleotides match TRBD1. Germline V CDR1 and CDR2: SGHRS, YFSETQ. The CDR3 length is 15 residues. Unmatched junction bases numbered 11, after V lost 8 bases and J lost 1 base. The CDR3 DNA reads TGCGCCAGTCAAGCCGGGACAGAGTATAACTATGGCTACACCTTC. Protein product: CASQAGTEYNYGYTF. The whole variable domain, filled in from reference TRBV5-1 and TRBJ1-2, reads KAGVTQTPRYLIKTRGQQVTLSCSPISGHRSVSWYQQTPGQGLQFLFEYFSETQRNKGNFPGRFSGRQFSNSRSEMNVSTLELGDSALYLCASQAGTEYNYGYTFGSGTRLTVV.

The table lists this clonotype with a few counts. This chain uses TRBV20-1 with TRBJ1-5; D is perhaps TRBD1 (6 bases). Germline loops: CDR1 DFQATT, CDR2 SNEGSKA (reference sequence). The CDR3 is 13 amino acids. The V end lost 5 bases, the J end lost 3 bases, and 11 bases lay between the germline ends. DNA of the CDR3: TGCAGTGCTCGGAGGGACACCAATCAGCCCCAGCATTTT. As protein: CSARRDTNQPQHF.

This clonotype was detected only a few times. The J gene is TRBJ1-4, the V gene TRBV2, with D maybe TRBD1 (5 bases). V was cut by 6 bases and J by 2 bases, with 10 bases left in between. The length of the CDR3 is 14 residues. The V gene's germline CDR1 is SNHLY and CDR2 FYNNEI. DNA for the CDR3: TGTGCCAGCAGGCCGACAGCCACTAATGAAAAACTGTTTTTT. Translated, it gives CASRPTATNEKLFF. Drawing the rest from reference TRBV2 and TRBJ1-4, the complete variable domain is EPEVTQTPSHQVTQMGQEVILRCVPISNHLYFYWYRQILGQKVEFLVSFYNNEISEKSEIFDDQFSVERPDGSNFTLKIRSTKLEDSAMYFCASRPTATNEKLFFGSGTQLSVL.

Concerning this clonotype itself: Given a much more abundant clone one base away, this may be a read error. The chain couples TRBV4-2 to TRBJ2-3, with 8 nucleotides matching TRBD1. Germline CDR1 and CDR2: LGHNA and YNFKEQ. This CDR3 spans 13 amino acids. The CDR3 loop is CPSSRDRTDTQYF. CDR3 nucleotides: TGTCCCAGCAGCCGGGACAGGACAGATACGCAGTATTTT.

The V and J genes are TRBV7-9 and TRBJ1-4; no clear D. Germline V gene lookup returns CDR1 SEHNR and CDR2 FQNEAQ (reference sequence). With 5 bases removed from V and 4 bases from J, the gap between germline ends came to 11 bases. The CDR3 contains 14 residues. CDR3 residues: CASSPGVNNEKLFF. CDR3 nucleotides: TGTGCCAGCAGCCCCGGAGTGAATAATGAAAAACTGTTTTTT.

This clonotype was detected a few times. This rearrangement joins TRBV2 to TRBJ1-6, with D perhaps matching TRBD1 (5 bases). The germline V gene encodes CDR1 SNHLY and CDR2 FYNNEI. V lost 9 bases, J lost 10 bases, and 19 bases lay in between. The CDR3 is made up of 14 amino acids. The CDR3 bases are TGTGCCAGTGCGCAGGGCAAGGGGAACTCACCCCTCCACTTT. Translated: CASAQGKGNSPLHF.

This clonotype has at least ten counts. The chain links TRBV29-1 to TRBJ2-2, with a possible D match to TRBD2 (5 bases). Germline values: CDR1 SQVTM, CDR2 ANQGSEA. V lost 7 bases to trimming and J lost 2 bases, with 14 bases between them. The CDR3 loop spans 14 amino acids. The CDR3 here is CSGGRSGNTGELFF. CDR3 coding DNA: TGCAGCGGTGGGAGATCGGGTAACACCGGGGAGCTGTTTTTT.

This clonotype was counted only a few times. This chain connects TRBV7-6 to TRBJ2-3; tentatively, D is TRBD1 (6 bases). Trimming pared 2 bases from V and 1 base from J, leaving 16 bases between. CDR1 is SGHVS and CDR2 is FNYEAQ in the germline V gene. The CDR3 is made up of 17 amino acids. CDR3 DNA sequence: TGTGCCAGCAGCTTAAAGGCAGGGGCAAGAGGCACAGATACGCAGTATTTT. Translated: CASSLKAGARGTDTQYF. Filled out from reference TRBV7-6 and TRBJ2-3, the complete variable domain reads GAGVSQSPRYKVTKRGQDVALRCDPISGHVSLYWYRQALGQGPEFLTYFNYEAQQDKSGLPNDRFSAERPEGSISTLTIQRTEQRDSAMYRCASSLKAGARGTDTQYFGPGTRLTVL.

The V and J genes are TRBV7-2 and TRBJ2-4; TRBD2 is a possible D gene (5 bases). Trimming pared 0 bases from V and 4 bases from J, leaving 10 bases between. The length of the CDR3 is 15 residues. From germline, CDR1 is SGHTA and CDR2 FQGNSA. This CDR3 reads CASSLAGAVKNIQYF. The CDR3 DNA follows: TGTGCCAGCAGCTTAGCGGGAGCAGTTAAAAACATTCAGTACTTC. The full variable domain, rest sourced from reference TRBV7-2 and TRBJ2-4, is GAGVSQSPSNKVTEKGKDVELRCDPISGHTALYWYRQSLGQGLEFLIYFQGNSAPDKSGLPSDRFSAERTGGSVSTLTIQRTQQEDSAVYLCASSLAGAVKNIQYFGAGTRLSVL.

The chain is built from TRBV30 and TRBJ2-7, with 7 bases identical to TRBD2. The CDR3 contains 11 residues. J lost 6 bases, V lost 2 bases, and 1 base had no gene match. The germline V gene encodes CDR1 GTSNPN and CDR2 SVGIG (reference sequence). CDR3 sequence (DNA): TGTGCCTGGAGTTGGGGGGGCGAGCAGTACTTC. It yields the protein CAWSWGGEQYF.

The V gene is TRBV12-3 or TRBV12-4, the J gene TRBJ1-5; D unclear. The V and J ends lost 6 bases and 2 bases respectively, with 5 bases between them. CDR3 length equals 12 residues. CDR3 loop: CASSICNQPQHF. For the CDR3, the DNA is TGTGCCAGCAGCATTTGCAATCAGCCCCAGCATTTT.

There are a few counts of this clonotype. This sequence joins TRBV7-6 and TRBJ1-1, with 7 bases that match TRBD1. The CDR3 is made up of 14 amino acids. Losses at the gene ends were 3 bases for V and 0 bases for J; bases not matched to a gene: 1. Germline CDR1 reads SGHVS; CDR2 reads FNYEAQ. Here the CDR3 reads CASSFDRVNTEAFF. Here the CDR3 DNA reads TGTGCCAGCAGCTTCGACAGGGTGAACACTGAAGCTTTCTTT.

The chain joins TRBV6-5 to TRBJ2-7, with D perhaps TRBD2 (6 bases). Trimming pared 6 bases from V and 1 base from J, leaving 16 bases between. The germline V gene encodes CDR1 MNHEY and CDR2 SVGAGI. The CDR3 loop spans 15 amino acids. CDR3 coding DNA: TGTGCCAGCAGACGCGGGACTCTGAGTTCCTACGAGCAGTACTTC. Translated: CASRRGTLSSYEQYF.

V usage is TRBV4-3 and J usage is TRBJ1-1; 9 nucleotides match TRBD1. The CDR3 length is 16 residues. V shed 1 base and J 6 bases; nucleotides not matched to a gene: 9. In germline, CDR1 is LGHNA, CDR2 YSLEER. For the CDR3, the DNA is TGCGCCAGCAGCCAAGTAGGGGGACAGGGAGTAGCTGAAGCTTTCTTT. It is translated as CASSQVGGQGVAEAFF.

This clonotype was picked up many times. The chain has TRBV20-1 and TRBJ1-2, with 9 bases matching TRBD1. Germline trimming cut 5 bases from V and 8 bases from J; bases unmatched to any gene: 12. The germline CDR1 and CDR2 sequences are DFQATT and SNEGSKA (reference sequence). CDR3 length equals 14 residues. CDR3 sequence: CSAGVPGQGGGYTF. CDR3 nucleotides: TGCAGTGCTGGAGTACCGGGACAGGGAGGAGGCTACACCTTC.

This clonotype was picked up a small number of times. The chain combines TRBV12-3 or TRBV12-4 with TRBJ2-7; a weak D match, TRBD2 (5 bases). Trimming took 6 bases from V and 7 from J, leaving 13 bases between them. This CDR3 spans 12 amino acids. CDR3 sequence (DNA): TGTGCCAGCAGCTCGAGGGCAAGGGAGCAGTACTTC. As protein: CASSSRAREQYF.

The chain joins TRBV6-2 or TRBV6-3 to TRBJ1-3, with D perhaps TRBD1 (6 bases). Germline CDR1 MNHEY, CDR2 SVGEGT. V lost 7 bases and J lost 3, with 16 bases in between. This CDR3 region has 15 residues. The CDR3 loop is CASTTYGTCGNTIYF. In nucleotides, the CDR3 is TGTGCCAGCACTACCTACGGGACATGTGGAAACACCATATATTTT.